This T cell receptor beta chain is from a study of blood T cell repertoires in COVID-19. Overall study context: Collection of acute and convalescent COVID-19 samples took place in the United States, Italy and Spain. PBMCs, B-cell-depleted T cells, or T cells provided the cDNA or gDNA that made up the material.

Patients in Seattle were enrolled during active infection, then followed longitudinally. Germline V lookup: CDR1 SGHTA, CDR2 FQGTGA. V lost 5 bases to trimming and J lost 4 bases, with 11 bases between them. CDR3 size: 13 residues. Sequencing used immunoSEQ multiplex PCR; TCRdb keeps in-frame clones, though not all of them. The table lists a few hundred thousand clones, 83% of them singletons, with about 1.3% in the top ten. Source material: peripheral blood. This TCR came from a woman aged 25 to 39 with COVID-19, enrolled during active disease. The V and J genes are TRBV7-3 and TRBJ2-5; D is possibly TRBD2 (5 bases). The CDR3 here is CASSPLRGETQYF. Written as DNA, the CDR3 is TGTGCCAGCAGCCCCCTTCGGGGAGAGACCCAGTACTTC.